A selection of T cell receptor beta chains follows, all from one sample in a study of metastatic and nonmetastatic thyroid tumors. TCRdb reassembled clones from the PCR reads with MiXCR. The sample has 34,000 or so clones, around 19% seen once; the top ten hold 7.5% to 9.5%. Sequenced: blood. The source of these receptors is a female donor with papillary thyroid cancer or a benign thyroid nodule (not recorded which). Some clones in this sample may be carry-over from other donors' samples. Each CDR3 is given without its conserved first and last residue.

j_call: TRBJ1-1; v_call: TRBV19; cdr3_aa: ASSTGTGGAEAF
j_call: TRBJ2-2; v_call: TRBV28; cdr3_aa: ASSVRAGGDGTGELF
j_call: TRBJ2-7; v_call: TRBV6-5; cdr3_aa: ASINGLAGVNEQY
j_call: TRBJ1-5; v_call: TRBV6-1; cdr3_aa: ACSEVAGSGNHPQH
j_call: TRBJ2-5; v_call: TRBV10-2; cdr3_aa: ASRGGLAGEETQY
j_call: TRBJ2-4; v_call: TRBV28; cdr3_aa: ASSPTGPKNIQY
j_call: TRBJ1-1; v_call: TRBV12-3/TRBV12-4; cdr3_aa: ATSLGQGSSEAF
j_call: TRBJ2-2; v_call: TRBV5-1; cdr3_aa: ASSLSGNANTGELF
j_call: TRBJ1-1; v_call: TRBV6-5; cdr3_aa: ASSYTTGEDTEAF
j_call: TRBJ1-1; v_call: TRBV20-1; cdr3_aa: SAQRDGMNTEPF
j_call: TRBJ2-7; v_call: TRBV12-3/TRBV12-4; cdr3_aa: ASSFGTGAYEQY
j_call: TRBJ2-1; v_call: TRBV20-1; cdr3_aa: SARVLGGGSTDEQF
j_call: TRBJ2-7; v_call: TRBV15; cdr3_aa: ATSRGTGGIYEQY
j_call: TRBJ2-3; v_call: TRBV14; cdr3_aa: ASSQELAGMNTDTQY
j_call: TRBJ2-3; v_call: TRBV6-5; cdr3_aa: ASSYSTRTDTQY
j_call: TRBJ2-3; v_call: TRBV19; cdr3_aa: ASSVDRTTSTDTQY
j_call: TRBJ2-7; v_call: TRBV11-2; cdr3_aa: ASSSWGGAYEQY
j_call: TRBJ1-1; v_call: TRBV5-6; cdr3_aa: ASSLGGFDGAEAF
j_call: TRBJ2-5; v_call: TRBV10-2; cdr3_aa: ASRGGLAGGETQY
j_call: TRBJ1-6; v_call: TRBV30; cdr3_aa: AWSGHQGSPLH
j_call: TRBJ1-3; v_call: TRBV6-1; cdr3_aa: ASSAQGGTGNTIY
j_call: TRBJ2-1; v_call: TRBV5-6; cdr3_aa: ASSLEGPGSDEQF
j_call: TRBJ2-1; v_call: TRBV12-3/TRBV12-4; cdr3_aa: ASRPGLARFNEQF
j_call: TRBJ2-2; v_call: TRBV7-9; cdr3_aa: ASSFAGELF
j_call: TRBJ1-2; v_call: TRBV19; cdr3_aa: ASTQPGQSEGT
j_call: TRBJ1-3; v_call: TRBV27; cdr3_aa: ASRMTGRNTIY
j_call: TRBJ1-4; v_call: TRBV6-1; cdr3_aa: ASSAIVGEKLF
j_call: TRBJ2-1; v_call: TRBV5-1; cdr3_aa: ASRTIGGSSYNEQF
j_call: TRBJ1-6; v_call: TRBV7-9; cdr3_aa: ASSLDGNSPLH
j_call: TRBJ2-1; v_call: TRBV12-3/TRBV12-4; cdr3_aa: ASSLRGANEQF
j_call: TRBJ2-3; v_call: TRBV20-1; cdr3_aa: SARLAGGRGPASTDTQY
j_call: TRBJ1-2; v_call: TRBV27; cdr3_aa: ASSFRGGGDGYT
j_call: TRBJ2-3; v_call: TRBV20-1; cdr3_aa: SATLPPSTDTQY
j_call: TRBJ2-2; v_call: TRBV5-4; cdr3_aa: ASSNRDLGGELF
j_call: TRBJ2-7; v_call: TRBV28; cdr3_aa: ASSFTGTGVREQY
j_call: TRBJ2-1; v_call: TRBV29-1; cdr3_aa: SVGETSGIEQF
j_call: TRBJ2-5; v_call: TRBV19; cdr3_aa: ASSSAVAGGPGETQY
j_call: TRBJ2-2; v_call: TRBV27; cdr3_aa: ASSLRTSGSFTGELF
j_call: TRBJ2-1; v_call: TRBV3-1; cdr3_aa: ASSQGSLGLYYNEQF
j_call: TRBJ1-2; v_call: TRBV2; cdr3_aa: ASSEDRGTYGYT
j_call: TRBJ2-7; v_call: TRBV28; cdr3_aa: ASSLDSGDYEQY
j_call: TRBJ2-1; v_call: TRBV5-1; cdr3_aa: ASSFLGLAGGAEGF
j_call: TRBJ2-6; v_call: TRBV9; cdr3_aa: ASSSGGSANVLT
j_call: TRBJ1-6; v_call: TRBV30; cdr3_aa: AWQGRGSSPLH
j_call: TRBJ2-7; v_call: TRBV15; cdr3_aa: ATSRDLTIGYEQY
j_call: TRBJ2-2; v_call: TRBV5-1; cdr3_aa: ASSSSLRSGELF
j_call: TRBJ2-7; v_call: TRBV6-5; cdr3_aa: ASSWTGGSLRGEQY
j_call: TRBJ1-2; v_call: TRBV20-1; cdr3_aa: SARDQGGVGYT
j_call: TRBJ2-4; v_call: TRBV11-2; cdr3_aa: ASSYSEGNIQY
j_call: TRBJ1-2; v_call: TRBV4-1; cdr3_aa: ASSQDLEGWRGYT
j_call: TRBJ2-3; v_call: TRBV6-1; cdr3_aa: ASSELAEGDTQY
j_call: TRBJ1-6; v_call: TRBV5-8; cdr3_aa: ASSLDRTGGRGSPLH
j_call: TRBJ2-7; v_call: TRBV2; cdr3_aa: ASEWQESYEQY
j_call: TRBJ2-5; v_call: TRBV20-1; cdr3_aa: SAPRIGAGLGETQY
j_call: TRBJ2-1; v_call: TRBV14; cdr3_aa: ASSQSYRRGNYNEQF